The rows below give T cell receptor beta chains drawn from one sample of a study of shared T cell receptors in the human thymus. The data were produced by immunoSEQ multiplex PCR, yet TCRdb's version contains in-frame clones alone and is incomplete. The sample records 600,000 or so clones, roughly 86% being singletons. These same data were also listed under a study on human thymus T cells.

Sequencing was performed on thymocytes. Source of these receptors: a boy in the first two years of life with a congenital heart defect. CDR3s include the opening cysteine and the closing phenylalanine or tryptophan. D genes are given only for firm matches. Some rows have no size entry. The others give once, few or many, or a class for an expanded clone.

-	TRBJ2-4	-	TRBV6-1	TGTGCCAGCAGACCCGAGTCCGAACCGGAAAACATTCAGTACTTC	CASRPESEPENIQYF
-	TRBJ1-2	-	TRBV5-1	TGCGCCAGCAGCTTGAGTACAGGACAACCTAACTATGGCTACACCTTC	CASSLSTGQPNYGYTF
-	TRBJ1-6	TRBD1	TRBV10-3	TGTGCCATCAGTGGGGGACAGAAGAATTCACCCCTCCACTTT	CAISGGQKNSPLHF
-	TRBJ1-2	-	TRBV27	TGTGCCAGCAGTCCGTATATGGGCAGGGCAGCCGTCAAGGGGTATGGCTACACCTTC	CASSPYMGRAAVKGYGYTF
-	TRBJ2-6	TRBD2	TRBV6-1	TGTGCCAGCAGTGAGCTAGCGGGCGAGGGTGTAGGCTCTGGGGCCAACGTCCTGACTTTC	CASSELAGEGVGSGANVLTF
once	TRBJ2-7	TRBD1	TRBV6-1	TGTGCCAGCAGTGATTGGGGACAGCGTGGCACCTACGAGCAGTACTTC	CASSDWGQRGTYEQYF
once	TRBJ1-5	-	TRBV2	TGTGCCAAGGGAGGGGCCACGGGGGGTCAGCCCCAGCATTTT	CAKGGATGGQPQHF
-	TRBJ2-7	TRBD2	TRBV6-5	TGTGCCAGCACCCATGGGACTAGCGGGGGTTACGAGCAGTACTTC	CASTHGTSGGYEQYF
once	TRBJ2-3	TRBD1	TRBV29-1	TGCAGCGGGAGACAGGGGTACACAGATACGCAGTATTTT	CSGRQGYTDTQYF
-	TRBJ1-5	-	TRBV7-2	TGTGCCAGCAGCTTAGGGCCGGGACAGCCCCAGCATTTT	CASSLGPGQPQHF
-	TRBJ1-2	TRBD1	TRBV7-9	TGTGCCAGCAGCTTACCCGGACAGGGTCCTTATGGCTACACCTTC	CASSLPGQGPYGYTF
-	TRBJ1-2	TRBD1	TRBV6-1	TGTGCCAGCAGTGGCCGGGACAGGGATAGGAACTATGGCTACACCTTC	CASSGRDRDRNYGYTF
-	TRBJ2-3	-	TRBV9	TGTGCCAGCAGCGTAGCCGAGGGAAGCACAGATACGCAGTATTTT	CASSVAEGSTDTQYF
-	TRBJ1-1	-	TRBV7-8	TGTGCCAGCAGCCGGAACCCACTACTGAACACTGAAGCTTTCTTT	CASSRNPLLNTEAFF
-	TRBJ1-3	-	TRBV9	TGTGCCAGCAGCGTGCAGGGACATACCTCTGGAAACACCATATATTTT	CASSVQGHTSGNTIYF
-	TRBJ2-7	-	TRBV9	TGTGCCAGCAGCGTAACCCCCGACGGGGGCGAGCAGTACTTC	CASSVTPDGGEQYF
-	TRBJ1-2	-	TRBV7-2	TGTGCCAGCAGTCAGGGTTACGAGTATGGCTACACCTTC	CASSQGYEYGYTF
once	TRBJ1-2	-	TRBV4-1	TGCGCCAGCAGCCAAGATGGAGGTAACTATGGCTACACCTTC	CASSQDGGNYGYTF
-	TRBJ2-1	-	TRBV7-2	TGTGCCAGCAAACTACCTAGCTTCGATGAGCAGTTCTTC	CASKLPSFDEQFF
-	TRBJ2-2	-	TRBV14	TGTGCCAGCAGCCGGACTACCAACACCGGGGAGCTGTTTTTT	CASSRTTNTGELFF
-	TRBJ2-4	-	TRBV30	TGTGCCTGGAGTCCCCGGGCCTCCGGGACTAAAAACATTCAGTACTTC	CAWSPRASGTKNIQYF
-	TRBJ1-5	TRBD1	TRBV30	TGTGCCTGGAGCGCGGGACAGGACCACATGTGGCCCCAGCATTTT	CAWSAGQDHMWPQHF
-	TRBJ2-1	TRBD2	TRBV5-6	TGTGCCAGCAGCCGACTAGCGGGAATCTATGAGCAGTTCTTC	CASSRLAGIYEQFF
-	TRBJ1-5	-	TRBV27	TGTGCCAGCAGTTTATGGTCGCGGGGACCCCTTCAGCCCCAGCATTTT	CASSLWSRGPLQPQHF
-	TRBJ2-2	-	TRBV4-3	TGCGCCAGCAGCCAAGCGGGTAGGCGGGGGCCCCCACCCGGGGAGCTGTTTTTT	CASSQAGRRGPPPGELFF